The next 5 T cell receptor beta chains were all read from a single sample in a study of blood T cell repertoires in COVID-19. Sequencing was performed with immunoSEQ multiplex PCR; in TCRdb, only in-frame clones are kept and a portion is missing. This sample yields 71,000 or so clones, of which about 80% are seen a single time; 25% to 30% belongs to the top ten. The sample was peripheral blood. These receptors originate from a man aged 70-80 years with acute or convalescent COVID-19.

This chain joins TRBV11-2 and TRBJ1-3; TRBD1 matches at 10 bases. V shed 4 bases, J shed 3 bases, and the junction held 6 bases outside the gene matches. The CDR3 loop spans 16 amino acids. Germline lookup yields CDR1 SGHAT and CDR2 FQNNGV. The CDR3 sequence: CASSSSDRGLGNTIYF. The CDR3 DNA reads TGTGCCAGCAGCTCTTCTGACAGGGGGCTTGGAAACACCATATATTTT.

The gene calls are TRBV20-1 and TRBJ2-1, with TRBD1 matching over 7 bases. With 3 bases clipped from V and 2 bases from J, the junction kept 7 bases outside the gene matches. This CDR3 is 15 amino acids long. The germline CDR1 and CDR2 sequences are DFQATT and SNEGSKA (reference sequence). The CDR3 is CSASPTGSPYNEQFF. For the CDR3, the DNA is TGCAGTGCTAGTCCGACAGGGAGTCCCTACAATGAGCAGTTCTTC.

This clone has a handful of counts. The chain recombines TRBV7-3 with TRBJ1-2, with 10 bases lining up with TRBD1. The germline gives CDR1 SGHTA, CDR2 FQGTGA. V dropped 5 bases and J dropped 8; count of bases not matched to a gene: 11. The CDR3 totals 15 residues. DNA of the CDR3: TGTGCCAGCAGCCCCGGACAGGGGGTATCGGGCGGCTACACCTTC. Amino acid sequence: CASSPGQGVSGGYTF.

This clone was recorded a few times. The chain couples TRBV11-2 to TRBJ2-7; 7 nucleotides align to TRBD1. Germline V gene sequence: CDR1 SGHAT, CDR2 FQNNGV. The CDR3 extends over 16 amino acids. V dropped 3 bases and J dropped 3; count of bases not matched to a gene: 11. The CDR3 DNA is TGTGCCAGCAGCTTGAGACAGGGTGTCATCCTCTACGAGCAGTACTTC. Translating gives CASSLRQGVILYEQYF. The full variable domain, in which reference TRBV11-2 and TRBJ2-7 provide the parts outside the CDR3, is EAGVAQSPRYKIIEKRQSVAFWCNPISGHATLYWYQQILGQGPKLLIQFQNNGVVDDSQLPKDRFSAERLKGVDSTLKIQPAKLEDSAVYLCASSLRQGVILYEQYFGPGTRLTVT.

This chain links TRBV3-1 (or the pseudogene TRBV3-2) with TRBJ2-1; 7 positions match TRBD2. The V and J ends lost 1 base and 6 bases, in that order; junction bases with no gene match: 12. Looked up from germline, CDR1 is LGHDT and CDR2 is YNNKEL (reference sequence). The CDR3 sequence is 17 residues long. CDR3: CASSQVPSGAMGNEQFF. CDR3 DNA: TGTGCCAGCAGCCAAGTGCCTAGCGGAGCCATGGGCAATGAGCAGTTCTTC.